The T cell receptor (beta chain) described here comes from a study of T cells in Graves' hyperthyroidism and ophthalmopathy. About the research overall: Peripheral blood was acquired at first diagnosis, ahead of any therapy whatsoever.

This CDR3 spans 16 amino acids. Germline values: CDR1 SGHVS, CDR2 FQNEAQ. The J segment lost 10 bases and the V segment lost 0 bases, leaving 12 bases of the junction unmatched. Amplification of TCR beta CDR3 regions was performed using RNA transcripts as template. Researchers ran a first-round RT-PCR on the TCR CDR3 using the HTBI primer set. TCRdb independently ran MiXCR on the multiplex PCR reads; one entry per CDR3 protein. The data hold hundreds of thousands of distinct CDR3 sequences, with roughly 15% observed a single time. On this clonotype: Its antigen is not known.

General study findings and limits: In validation, the model predicted ophthalmopathy. These predictions came a median about 6.5 months before onset. Researchers found most expanded thyroid clonotypes above 0.001 in blood as well. A model built on 13 V-J features separated ophthalmopathy from stable hyperthyroidism.

This sequence joins TRBV7-8 and TRBJ2-1; 7 nucleotides match TRBD1. Material: blood. This TCR came from a woman between 50 and 59 years old with Graves' ophthalmopathy. CDR3 region: CASSLARTGTVYEQFF. For the CDR3, the DNA is TGTGCCAGCAGCTTAGCCAGAACCGGGACAGTATACGAGCAGTTCTTC.